The 22 T cell receptor beta chains listed next were all sequenced from one sample in a study of blood T cell repertoires in COVID-19. The data were produced by immunoSEQ multiplex PCR, yet TCRdb's version contains in-frame clones alone and is incomplete. The data show 95,000 to 120,000 clones, with over 65% seen just once and about 7.3% held by the top ten. The sequencing input was peripheral blood. The receptors originated from a woman in her thirties or forties with acute or convalescent COVID-19.

The gene calls are TRBV30 and TRBJ2-3; D perhaps matches TRBD1 (5 bases). CDR1 is GTSNPN and CDR2 is SVGIG in the germline V gene (reference sequence). The CDR3 has 11 residues. With 1 base removed from V and 6 bases from J, the gap between germline ends came to 5 bases. CDR3 sequence: CAWSEGDTQYF. The CDR3 DNA reads TGTGCCTGGAGTGAGGGGGATACGCAGTATTTT.

The chain employs TRBV7-7 and TRBJ2-5; the match to TRBD2 covers 15 bases. CDR1 and CDR2 from the germline V gene are SSHAT and FNYEAQ (reference sequence). V lost 5 bases to trimming and J lost 4 bases; unmatched junction nucleotides: 11. This CDR3 comprises 18 residues. In nucleotides, the CDR3 is TGTGCCAGCAGCCGCGGGACTAGCGGGGGGATTCCTAGAGAGACCCAGTACTTC. Encoded protein: CASSRGTSGGIPRETQYF.

The chain recombines TRBV7-2 with TRBJ1-2; D might be TRBD1 (6 bases). CDR3 length: 13 residues. Trimming stripped 5 bases from V and 1 base from J, with 8 bases between. Germline V lookup: CDR1 SGHTA, CDR2 FQGNSA. CDR3 nucleotide sequence: TGTGCCAGCAGCCAGGGGATTAACTATGGCTACACCTTC. Translating gives CASSQGINYGYTF.

This sequence joins TRBV6-5 and TRBJ1-1; D uncertain. Looked up from germline, CDR1 is MNHEY and CDR2 is SVGAGI. V lost 6 bases to trimming and J lost 5 bases, with 13 bases between them. The length of the CDR3 is 13 residues. The CDR3 nucleotides are TGTGCCAGCAGCTCCCCCCAGGTGACTGAAGCTTTCTTT. Amino acids: CASSSPQVTEAFF.

The genes are TRBV29-1 and TRBJ1-5; D is undetermined. This CDR3 region has 12 residues. Germline V gene sequence: CDR1 SQVTM, CDR2 ANQGSEA. Trimming shortened V by 6 bases and J by 1 base, and 7 bases separated the two germline ends. CDR3 residues: CSVGLSNQPQHF. CDR3 bases: TGCAGCGTGGGCCTCAGCAATCAGCCCCAGCATTTT.

The CDR3 bases are TGTGCCAGCTCATCGACATGGGTTGCGAATTACGAGCAGTACTTC. Translated, it gives CASSSTWVANYEQYF. The chain combines TRBV18 with TRBJ2-7, with D uncertain. Germline V gives CDR1 KGHSH, CDR2 LQKENI. This CDR3 is 15 amino acids long. Deletions cut 5 bases from V and 4 bases from J, with 18 bases between.

V is TRBV19 and J is TRBJ1-2; the D gene is possibly TRBD1 (5 bases). The length of the CDR3 is 11 residues. From germline, CDR1 is LNHDA and CDR2 SQIVND (reference sequence). Trimming removed 7 bases at V and 4 bases at J, with 7 bases between. In DNA form, the CDR3 reads TGTGCCAGTACAAGGGGCTATGGCTACACCTTC. As protein: CASTRGYGYTF.

The chain combines TRBV27 with TRBJ1-2; tentative D call: TRBD1 (6 bases). Trimming shortened V by 2 bases and J by 6 bases, and 16 bases separated the two germline ends. The CDR3 consists of 15 residues. Germline V gene sequence: CDR1 MNHEY, CDR2 SMNVEV (reference sequence). The CDR3 protein is CASSLVPLRDNGYTF. CDR3 sequence (DNA): TGTGCCAGCAGTTTAGTGCCCTTAAGGGACAATGGCTACACCTTC.

The rearrangement uses TRBV7-2 and TRBJ2-3; 10 nucleotides match TRBD2. CDR1 and CDR2 from the germline V gene are SGHTA and FQGNSA. The CDR3 length is 18 residues. The trim removed 0 bases at V and 2 bases at J, leaving 8 bases unmatched. The CDR3 spells CASSLATLAGELTDTQYF. Here the CDR3 DNA reads TGTGCCAGCAGCTTAGCCACCCTAGCGGGGGAACTCACAGATACGCAGTATTTT.

This clone occurred once. The gene calls are TRBV4-3 and TRBJ1-6; D unclear. Per germline, CDR1 LGHNA and CDR2 YSLEER. V lost 0 bases and J lost 7, with 10 bases in between. The CDR3 is 15 residues long. CDR3: CASSQDTGLNSPLHF. The CDR3, as DNA: TGCGCCAGCAGCCAAGATACCGGGTTAAATTCACCCCTCCACTTT.

The chain employs TRBV6-5 and TRBJ2-7; 9 bases line up with TRBD1. V was clipped by 7 bases and J by 5 bases; unmatched bases: 3. Germline assignment: CDR1 MNHEY and CDR2 SVGAGI. The CDR3 spans 12 residues. CDR3 DNA sequence: TGTGCCAGCAAGGACAGGGGCCACGAGCAGTACTTC. Its translation is CASKDRGHEQYF.

The chain's CDR3 is CASSLVQGTAGGSGQYF. The DNA for the CDR3 is TGTGCCAGCAGCTTAGTACAGGGTACAGCGGGGGGTTCGGGGCAGTACTTC. The J gene is TRBJ2-7, the V gene TRBV7-8, with 9 bases lining up with TRBD2. Germline V CDR1 and CDR2: SGHVS, FQNEAQ. V lost 1 base and J lost 9; bases outside the gene matches: 16. The CDR3 spans 17 residues.

The V call is TRBV29-1, the J call TRBJ1-2; the match to TRBD1 covers 9 bases. CDR3 size: 12 residues. After removal of 2 bases from V and 8 bases from J, the junction contained 3 bases not matched to a gene. Germline-derived CDR1 and CDR2 are SQVTM and ANQGSEA. Here the CDR3 reads CSVENRGQGYTF. In DNA, the CDR3 is TGCAGCGTTGAAAACAGGGGGCAGGGCTACACCTTC.

J is TRBJ1-5 and V is TRBV28; possible D gene TRBD1, 5 bases. From germline, CDR1 is MDHEN and CDR2 SYDVKM. Trimming took off 7 bases at V and 8 bases at J, with 18 bases between the two ends. The CDR3 contains 14 residues. CDR3 residues: CASTLDSEGEPQHF. The CDR3 coding sequence is TGTGCCAGCACCTTAGACAGCGAAGGTGAGCCCCAGCATTTT. The full variable domain, completed using reference TRBV28 and TRBJ1-5, is DVKVTQSSRYLVKRTGEKVFLECVQDMDHENMFWYRQDPGLGLRLIYFSYDVKMKEKGDIPEGYSVSREKKERFSLILESASTNQTSMYLCASTLDSEGEPQHFGDGTRLSIL.

The chain joins TRBV28 to TRBJ1-1; D gene uncertain. Germline V gene lookup returns CDR1 MDHEN and CDR2 SYDVKM. V shed 7 bases and J shed 3 bases, with 9 bases lying between them. CDR3 length equals 12 residues. The CDR3 nucleotides read TGTGCCAGCACCCCGTCCTACACTGAAGCTTTCTTT. Translated, it gives CASTPSYTEAFF.

This clone appeared a single time. The chain recombines TRBV19 with TRBJ2-3; possibly TRBD2 for D (6 bases). The length of the CDR3 is 14 residues. V was clipped by 5 bases and J by 6 bases, with 15 bases between them. CDR1 and CDR2 from the germline V gene are LNHDA and SQIVND (reference sequence). The CDR3 DNA is TGTGCCAGTAGTTCCTGGACTAACGGGGATACGCAGTATTTT. Amino acid sequence: CASSSWTNGDTQYF.

This rearrangement joins TRBV5-1 to TRBJ2-7, with TRBD1 identical over 7 bases. Germline CDR1 reads SGHRS; CDR2 reads YFSETQ. This CDR3 comprises 16 residues. V was pared by 4 bases and J by 2 bases, with 12 bases of the junction left unmatched. The CDR3 DNA reads TGCGCCAGCAGCCGGGTTGGGACAGTCTCCCCCTACGAGCAGTACTTC. It yields the protein CASSRVGTVSPYEQYF.

The chain uses TRBV5-6 and TRBJ2-2, with D possibly matching TRBD1 (5 bases). Germline V gene sequence: CDR1 SGHDT, CDR2 YYEEEE. V was cut by 4 bases and J by 1 base, with 11 bases left in between. This CDR3 comprises 15 residues. Here the CDR3 DNA reads TGTGCCAGCAGCCCGGACATGAAGAACACCGGGGAGCTGTTTTTT. Translating it yields CASSPDMKNTGELFF.

J is TRBJ1-6 and V is TRBV2, with a possible D match to TRBD1 (5 bases). This CDR3 is 14 amino acids long. Trimming pared 8 bases from V and 3 bases from J, leaving 11 bases between. Germline V gives CDR1 SNHLY, CDR2 FYNNEI. DNA for the CDR3: TGTGCCAGCGGAAGACAGAACTATAATTCACCCCTCCACTTT. Its protein is CASGRQNYNSPLHF.

The V call is TRBV6-2 or TRBV6-3, the J call TRBJ2-1; 7 bases line up with TRBD1. CDR3 length: 16 amino acids. Germline V gene data show CDR1 as MNHEY and CDR2 as SVGEGT. The trim removed 5 bases at V and 3 bases at J, leaving 10 bases unmatched. CDR3 region: CASSTLDRSVYNEQFF. The DNA for the CDR3 is TGTGCCAGCAGTACCCTGGACAGGTCGGTCTACAATGAGCAGTTCTTC.

V and J are TRBV5-4 and TRBJ2-3, with 8 bases lining up with TRBD2. Germline V gives CDR1 SGHNT, CDR2 YYREEE (reference sequence). The CDR3 extends over 16 amino acids. The junction had 6 bases not matched to a gene; V was cut back by 0 bases and J by 3 bases. In DNA form, the CDR3 reads TGTGCCAGCAGCTTGGCCGGGCGGGGGGTAACAGATACGCAGTATTTT. Its protein product is CASSLAGRGVTDTQYF.

The rearrangement uses TRBV6-2 or TRBV6-3 and TRBJ1-1, with D perhaps TRBD1 (5 bases). CDR1 MNHEY and CDR2 SVGEGT come from the germline V gene. The CDR3 loop spans 15 amino acids. V was trimmed by 6 bases and J by 5 bases, leaving 19 bases between them. CDR3 coding DNA: TGTGCCAGCAGCACACCCTGGCGGGGCGGGACTGAAGCTTTCTTT. Its protein product is CASSTPWRGGTEAFF.